This T cell receptor (beta chain) stems from a study of OX40 agonist ivuxolimab in advanced cancers. Here immunoSEQ multiplex PCR was the method, and the copy in TCRdb shows in-frame clones only, minus some. The sample carries several thousand clones, roughly 73% recorded once. This CDR3 has 14 amino acids. V was cut by 5 bases and J by 7 bases, with 14 bases left in between. Germline V gene data show CDR1 as SGHTA and CDR2 as FQGNSA. Findings of the study overall: In general, CD8+ T cells held more expanded clones than CD4+ did, on average.

In the case of this clone: Its target is unknown.

The receptor's source is an adult with an advanced solid tumor such as melanoma, head and neck, liver or kidney cancer. The source material was CD4+ or CD8+ T cells sorted from blood, sampled in a trial of the OX40 agonist ivuxolimab. This chain uses TRBV7-2 with TRBJ2-2; TRBD2 might be the D (6 bases). The CDR3 DNA follows: TGTGCCAGCAGCGTGGCGGGGATGGTCGGGGAGCTGTTTTTT. Protein: CASSVAGMVGELFF.